This section outlines one T cell receptor (beta chain) sequence together with its context. The CDR3 runs 15 residues. The trim removed 0 bases at V and 6 bases at J, leaving 8 bases unmatched. Germline V lookup: CDR1 GTSNPN, CDR2 SVGIG (reference sequence). Clones were sequenced by immunoSEQ multiplex PCR, and TCRdb holds only the in-frame ones, with some missing. Among some 70,000 clones listed, 85% to 90% were seen once. This entry belongs to a study of blood T cell repertoires in COVID-19. Sequenced material: peripheral blood. The chain is built from TRBV30 and TRBJ1-2; 9 bases agree with TRBD1. This TCR was sampled from a woman at least 80 years old with active COVID-19. CDR3 nucleotides: TGTGCCTGGAGTGTACCCGGACAGGGGAAAGATGGCTACACCTTC. This sequence encodes CAWSVPGQGKDGYTF.